The rows below give T cell receptor beta chains drawn from one sample of a study of cytomegalovirus exposure and HLA in healthy donors. Only in-frame clones appear in the TCRdb table, and some are missing; sequencing was by immunoSEQ multiplex PCR. The sample shows more than 140,000 clones, about 77% of them seen only once. The specimen sequenced was PBMCs. These receptors were collected from a female donor in good health and CMV-seronegative. Each CDR3 is given with its conserved first and last residue. A D gene is named only where the DNA matches it firmly. Some rows have no size entry. The others give once, few or many, or a class for an expanded clone.

clone_size d_call j_call v_call cdr3_aa cdr3_nt
. TRBD1 TRBJ2-7 TRBV4-1 CASSQGPFGQAREQYF TGCGCCAGCAGCCAAGGCCCCTTCGGACAGGCTCGGGAGCAGTACTTC
. . TRBJ1-1 TRBV25-1 CASSDGGVNTEAFF TGTGCCAGCAGTGACGGCGGGGTCAACACTGAAGCTTTCTTT
. TRBD1 TRBJ2-7 TRBV2 CASRWTGGSYEQYF TGTGCCAGCCGCTGGACAGGGGGTTCCTACGAGCAGTACTTC
few . TRBJ1-5 TRBV27 CTSSFSGENQPQHF TGTACCAGCAGTTTTTCAGGGGAGAATCAGCCCCAGCATTTT
once . TRBJ1-1 TRBV27 CASGGASAEAFF TGTGCCAGCGGAGGGGCGAGTGCGGAAGCTTTCTTT
. . TRBJ2-1 TRBV23-1 CASSKHNEQFF TGCGCCAGCTCGAAGCATAATGAGCAGTTCTTC
few TRBD2 TRBJ2-1 TRBV5-1 CASSSWSGLAEPSRNEQFF TGCGCCAGCAGCTCATGGTCGGGACTAGCCGAACCCTCGCGAAATGAGCAGTTCTTC
few . TRBJ2-7 TRBV6-5 CASSERYAGEQYF TGTGCCAGCAGTGAAAGGTATGCGGGGGAGCAGTACTTC
. TRBD1 TRBJ1-2 TRBV7-9 CASREPLTGSPTNYGYTF TGTGCCAGCAGAGAACCTTTGACAGGGTCCCCTACTAACTATGGCTACACCTTC
. TRBD1 TRBJ2-1 TRBV5-1 CASGQGASGTLLYNEQFF TGCGCCAGCGGACAGGGGGCTTCCGGGACCCTACTCTACAATGAGCAGTTCTTC
. TRBD1 TRBJ2-7 TRBV7-2 CASSPYRGTGIPYEQYF TGTGCCAGCAGCCCCTACCGTGGGACAGGGATCCCCTACGAGCAGTACTTC
. TRBD1 TRBJ2-6 TRBV7-2 CASSLAKGAIAGANVLTF TGTGCCAGCAGCTTAGCTAAGGGGGCAATTGCTGGGGCCAACGTCCTGACTTTC
few . TRBJ1-1 TRBV5-4 CASSLPGRGTEAFF TGTGCCAGCAGCTTGCCAGGCCGGGGGACTGAAGCTTTCTTT